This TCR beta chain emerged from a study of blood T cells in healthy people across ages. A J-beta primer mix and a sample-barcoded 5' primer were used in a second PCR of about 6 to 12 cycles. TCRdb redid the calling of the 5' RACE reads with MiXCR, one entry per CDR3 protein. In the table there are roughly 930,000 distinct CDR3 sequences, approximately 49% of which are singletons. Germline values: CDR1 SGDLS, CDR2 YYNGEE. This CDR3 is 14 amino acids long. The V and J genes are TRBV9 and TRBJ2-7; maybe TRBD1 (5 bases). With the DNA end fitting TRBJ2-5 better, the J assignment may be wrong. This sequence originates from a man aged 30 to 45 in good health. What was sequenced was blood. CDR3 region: CASSVQGSRETQYF. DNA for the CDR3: TGTGCCAGCAGCGTTCAGGGTAGCCGAGAGACCCAGTACTTC.